Listed here are 19 T cell receptor beta chains from one sample, sequenced in a study of beta chain features in type 1 diabetes. The authors reverse transcribed all of the isolated RNA, so sequencing captured expressed TCRB transcripts. Data came from immunoSEQ multiplex PCR; TCRdb stores just in-frame clones and leaves some out. In the table there are 200,000 to 250,000 clones, 9.6% of which are singletons. The sequenced material came from naive CD4+ T cells from blood. All receptors come from a woman aged 18-29 years in good health.

In its sample, this clone was seen many times. The J gene is TRBJ2-1, the V gene TRBV2; 9 positions match TRBD2. This CDR3 is 13 amino acids long. Germline assignment: CDR1 SNHLY and CDR2 FYNNEI. With 11 bases clipped from V and 4 bases from J, the junction kept 6 bases outside the gene matches. DNA of the CDR3: TGTGCCGGGAGGCTAGCGGGATACAATGAGCAGTTCTTC. Translated: CAGRLAGYNEQFF.

This clone has more than one count but fewer than ten. The chain employs TRBV5-1 and TRBJ2-3; 12 nucleotides match TRBD2. After removal of 1 base from V and 3 bases from J, the junction contained 3 bases not matched to a gene. This CDR3 contains 16 residues. The germline V gene encodes CDR1 SGHRS and CDR2 YFSETQ. The DNA of the CDR3 is TGCGCCAGCAGCTTGCCGACTAGCGGGAGTACAGATACGCAGTATTTT. Protein product: CASSLPTSGSTDTQYF.

This chain joins TRBV11-2 and TRBJ1-1; TRBD1 aligns across 11 bases. In germline, CDR1 is SGHAT, CDR2 FQNNGV. The V and J ends lost 5 bases and 6 bases, in that order; junction bases with no gene match: 2. The CDR3 spans 13 residues. This CDR3 reads CASSEDRGPEAFF. The CDR3 DNA reads as TGTGCCAGCAGCGAGGACAGGGGGCCTGAAGCTTTCTTT.

This clone has a single count. The gene calls are TRBV5-1 and TRBJ1-1, with TRBD1 matching 7 bases. Germline V gene sequence: CDR1 SGHRS, CDR2 YFSETQ. The CDR3 runs 14 residues. After removal of 4 bases from V and 7 bases from J, the junction contained 10 bases not matched to a gene. CDR3 residues: CASSGTQGFDEAFF. The CDR3 nucleotides read TGCGCCAGCAGCGGAACACAGGGGTTCGATGAAGCTTTCTTT.

J is TRBJ1-1 and V is TRBV19; 7 nucleotides line up with TRBD1. With V trimmed by 7 bases and J by 4 bases, 9 bases remained unmatched. The germline V gene has CDR1 LNHDA and CDR2 SQIVND (reference sequence). CDR3 length equals 14 residues. The CDR3: CASTTVQGTTEAFF. The CDR3 DNA sequence: TGTGCCAGTACCACCGTACAGGGGACCACTGAAGCTTTCTTT.

This clone came up a few times. The rearrangement joins TRBV10-3 to TRBJ2-4, with a possible D match to TRBD1 (6 bases). This CDR3 contains 14 residues. Germline CDR1 is ENHRY and CDR2 is SYGVKD. V was cut by 6 bases and J by 5 bases, with 14 bases left in between. CDR3 nucleotides: TGTGCCATCAGAAATTCAGGGGACGAAAACATTCAGTACTTC. It specifies CAIRNSGDENIQYF.

The chain couples TRBV6-1 to TRBJ2-7; D call uncertain. The CDR3 is made up of 15 amino acids. The V end was cut by 0 bases, the J end by 2 bases, with 11 bases between. CDR1 is MNHNS, CDR2 SASEGT, per germline. The CDR3 DNA reads TGTGCCAGCAGTGAAGCGCTTCAGAATACCTACGAGCAGTACTTC. Translation gives CASSEALQNTYEQYF.

The chain uses TRBV6-6 and TRBJ1-1; D gene uncertain. In germline, CDR1 is MNHNY, CDR2 SVGAGI (reference sequence). V was cut by 5 bases and J by 0 bases, with 4 bases left in between. The CDR3 length is 12 residues. The CDR3 spells CASSNMNTEAFF. The CDR3 DNA reads as TGTGCCAGCAGTAACATGAACACTGAAGCTTTCTTT.

This rearrangement joins TRBV5-1 to TRBJ2-1; perhaps TRBD2 as D (6 bases). The CDR3 has 17 residues. Germline assignment: CDR1 SGHRS and CDR2 YFSETQ. With 0 bases removed from V and 3 bases from J, the gap between germline ends came to 16 bases. As DNA, the CDR3 is TGCGCCAGCAGCTTGGCTCGGCGCGCAGCGGGCTACAATGAGCAGTTCTTC. It translates to CASSLARRAAGYNEQFF. The variable domain in full, completed from reference TRBV5-1 and TRBJ2-1, reads KAGVTQTPRYLIKTRGQQVTLSCSPISGHRSVSWYQQTPGQGLQFLFEYFSETQRNKGNFPGRFSGRQFSNSRSEMNVSTLELGDSALYLCASSLARRAAGYNEQFFGPGTRLTVL.

A few counts support this clone. This chain connects TRBV23-1 to TRBJ2-7, with 7 positions matching TRBD1. TRBV23-1 is annotated as an ORF whose role is uncertain. The CDR3 contains 17 residues. V was pared by 7 bases and J by 0 bases, with 15 bases of the junction left unmatched. The CDR3 sequence is CASTTRGGQKSSYEQYF. In nucleotides, the CDR3 is TGCGCCAGCACCACCCGAGGGGGACAGAAAAGCTCCTACGAGCAGTACTTC.

This clone was detected ten times or more. V gene TRBV19 combines with J gene TRBJ2-1; weak D call: TRBD2 (6 bases). Per germline, CDR1 LNHDA and CDR2 SQIVND (reference sequence). CDR3 size: 15 residues. V dropped 6 bases and J dropped 0 bases, with 12 bases sitting between them. The CDR3 reads CASRGLTSSYNEQFF. DNA of the CDR3: TGTGCCAGTAGGGGACTTACAAGCTCCTACAATGAGCAGTTCTTC. Supplemented by reference TRBV19 and TRBJ2-1, the full variable domain reads DGGITQSPKYLFRKEGQNVTLSCEQNLNHDAMYWYRQDPGQGLRLIYYSQIVNDFQKGDIAEGYSVSREKKESFPLTVTSAQKNPTAFYLCASRGLTSSYNEQFFGPGTRLTVL.

This clone was detected a few times. The chain has TRBV18 and TRBJ2-1; 9 positions agree with TRBD2. The CDR3 loop spans 16 amino acids. In germline, CDR1 is KGHSH, CDR2 LQKENI. J was trimmed by 6 bases and V by 2 bases; bases with no gene match: 8. The CDR3 coding sequence is TGTGCCAGCTCACCAATAGCGGGAGAAAGAGGCAATGAGCAGTTCTTC. It is translated as CASSPIAGERGNEQFF.

The V gene is TRBV2, the J gene TRBJ2-7; TRBD1 matches 8 bases. Germline V gene lookup returns CDR1 SNHLY and CDR2 FYNNEI. The ends lost 3 bases at V and 2 bases at J; junction bases unmatched: 3. The CDR3 has 14 amino acids. CDR3 in amino acids: CASSEVRGPYEQYF. The CDR3 DNA reads TGTGCCAGCAGTGAGGTCAGGGGGCCCTACGAGCAGTACTTC.

This clone has more than one count but fewer than ten. The rearrangement uses TRBV25-1 and TRBJ1-3; the D is unclear. V shed 3 bases and J shed 3 bases, with 15 bases lying between them. The germline V gene has CDR1 MGHDK and CDR2 SYGVNS. This CDR3 region has 16 residues. CDR3 sequence: CASSDLRGPGGNTIYF. Written as DNA, the CDR3 is TGTGCCAGCAGTGACCTCCGGGGTCCAGGTGGAAACACCATATATTTT.

This clone was picked up a small number of times. The V and J genes are TRBV30 and TRBJ2-3; 14 bases align to TRBD2. The CDR3 totals 19 residues. J was trimmed by 3 bases and V by 3 bases; bases with no gene match: 14. Germline CDR1 GTSNPN, CDR2 SVGIG (reference sequence). The CDR3 coding sequence is TGTGCCTGGAGCAGGCGGGGGTTGGGACTAGCGGGAGCGACAGATACGCAGTATTTT. Protein product: CAWSRRGLGLAGATDTQYF.

This clone was seen at least ten times. The chain joins TRBV23-1 to TRBJ2-3; 8 bases match TRBD1. TRBV23-1 is an open reading frame whose function is uncertain. J lost 6 bases, V lost 7 bases, and 9 bases had no gene match. The CDR3 extends over 14 amino acids. The CDR3 DNA sequence: TGCGCCAGCACCACAGGGGGTTTCGGGGATACGCAGTATTTT. Residues: CASTTGGFGDTQYF.

This sequence joins TRBV7-3 and TRBJ2-7; D call uncertain. This CDR3 contains 13 residues. Germline CDR1 reads SGHTA; CDR2 reads FQGTGA. The V and J ends lost 1 base and 11 bases respectively, with 15 bases between them. The CDR3, as DNA: TGTGCCAGCAGCTTAATGGAGCGCGCCAAGGAGTACTTC. Its translation: CASSLMERAKEYF.

The V gene is TRBV7-6, the J gene TRBJ2-3; 8 nucleotides match TRBD2. Germline CDR1 SGHVS, CDR2 FNYEAQ. CDR3 length: 16 amino acids. Trimming took 1 base from V and 7 from J; bases not matched to a gene: 10. CDR3 in amino acids: CASSLGSGGPLNTQYF. The CDR3, as DNA: TGTGCCAGCAGCTTAGGGTCGGGAGGGCCCTTGAATACGCAGTATTTT.

The chain joins TRBV5-6 to TRBJ2-1; 10 nucleotides align to TRBD2. In germline, CDR1 is SGHDT, CDR2 YYEEEE. V shed 1 base and J 8 bases; nucleotides not matched to a gene: 6. The CDR3 is made up of 15 amino acids. As DNA, the CDR3 is TGTGCCAGCAGCTTGAAGCGGGGGGGTTGGGATGAGCAGTTCTTC. Its protein product is CASSLKRGGWDEQFF. Drawing the rest from reference TRBV5-6 and TRBJ2-1, the complete variable domain is DAGVTQSPTHLIKTRGQQVTLRCSPKSGHDTVSWYQQALGQGPQFIFQYYEEEERQRGNFPDRFSGHQFPNYSSELNVNALLLGDSALYLCASSLKRGGWDEQFFGPGTRLTVL.